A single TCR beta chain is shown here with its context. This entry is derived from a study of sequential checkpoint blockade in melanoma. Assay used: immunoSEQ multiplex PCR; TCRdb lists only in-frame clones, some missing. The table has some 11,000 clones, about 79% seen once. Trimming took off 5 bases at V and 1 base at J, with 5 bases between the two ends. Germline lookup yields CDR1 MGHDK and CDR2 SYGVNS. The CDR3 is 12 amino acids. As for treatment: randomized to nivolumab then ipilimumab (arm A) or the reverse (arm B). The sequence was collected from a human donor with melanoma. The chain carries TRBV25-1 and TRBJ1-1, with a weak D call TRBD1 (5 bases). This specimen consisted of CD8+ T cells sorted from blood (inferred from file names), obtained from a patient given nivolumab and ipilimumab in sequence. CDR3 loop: CASSQGNTEAFF. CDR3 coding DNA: TGTGCCAGCAGTCAGGGGAACACTGAAGCTTTCTTT.